One sample yielded the 31 T cell receptor beta chains listed below, sequenced in a study of shared clonotypes between healthy human individuals. The protocol was immunoSEQ multiplex PCR, while the TCRdb copy is restricted to in-frame clones and leaves out a portion. The sample consists of roughly 1 million clones, 75% to 80% of them appearing once. The sequenced sample was memory CD4+ T cells from PBMCs. Subset here: CD45RA-negative fraction. Receptors were obtained from a man aged 18 to 30 in good health. Some clones in this sample may be carry-over from other donors' samples.

This clone was seen a few times. The chain employs TRBV28 and TRBJ2-5, with D tentatively TRBD1 (6 bases). CDR1 MDHEN and CDR2 SYDVKM come from the germline V gene. V shed 8 bases and J shed 4 bases, with 20 bases lying between them. CDR3 length equals 15 residues. CDR3 protein: CASFPNSGGRETQYF. CDR3 coding DNA: TGTGCCAGCTTCCCGAATAGTGGGGGCAGAGAGACCCAGTACTTC.

This chain joins TRBV5-4 and TRBJ2-3; no clear D. The V end was cut by 2 bases, the J end by 4 bases, with 11 bases between. Germline V gene lookup returns CDR1 SGHNT and CDR2 YYREEE (reference sequence). The CDR3 length is 14 residues. The CDR3 DNA sequence: TGTGCCAGCAGCTTCCGGTCGTCTTCAGATACGCAGTATTTT. Its protein is CASSFRSSSDTQYF. The full variable domain, with the rest looked up from reference TRBV5-4 and TRBJ2-3, is ETGVTQSPTHLIKTRGQQVTLRCSSQSGHNTVSWYQQALGQGPQFIFQYYREEENGRGNFPPRFSGLQFPNYSSELNVNALELDDSALYLCASSFRSSSDTQYFGPGTRLTVL.

The chain combines TRBV9 with TRBJ1-2; 7 bases agree with TRBD1. With 3 bases clipped from V and 7 bases from J, the junction kept 15 bases outside the gene matches. Germline V gene data show CDR1 as SGDLS and CDR2 as YYNGEE. The CDR3 loop spans 16 amino acids. CDR3 in DNA: TGTGCCAGCAGCGCTCCTAACAGGGGAGGAGGAGGTGGCTACACCTTC. It encodes CASSAPNRGGGGGYTF.

Concerning this clone itself: It is likely a read error: a sequence one base away is far more abundant. This CDR3 is also generated by other DNA sequences in the sample. The rearrangement joins TRBV2 to TRBJ2-7, with D possibly being TRBD2 (6 bases). Looked up from germline, CDR1 is SNHLY and CDR2 is FYNNEI. Trimming shortened V by 8 bases and J by 1 base, and 15 bases separated the two germline ends. The CDR3 runs to 14 residues. In DNA, the CDR3 is TGTGCCAGCCAAGGAGGGGTCCTTTCCTACGAGCAGTACTTC. It codes for CASQGGVLSYEQYF.

The chain has TRBV9 and TRBJ2-7; 8 bases map to TRBD2. Losses at the gene ends were 4 bases for V and 2 bases for J; bases not matched to a gene: 14. Germline values: CDR1 SGDLS, CDR2 YYNGEE. The CDR3 has 17 amino acids. CDR3 loop: CASSQGIGSGSAYEQYF. The CDR3, as DNA: TGTGCCAGCAGCCAAGGGATCGGCAGCGGGAGCGCCTACGAGCAGTACTTC.

The rearrangement joins TRBV7-9 to TRBJ1-4, with D unresolved. The V and J ends lost 5 bases and 5 bases respectively, with 9 bases between them. CDR3 length: 13 residues. Germline CDR1 is SEHNR and CDR2 is FQNEAQ (reference sequence). The CDR3 protein is CASSRSLNEKLFF. CDR3 in DNA: TGTGCCAGCAGCCGAAGCCTAAATGAAAAACTGTTTTTT. The variable domain in full, completed from reference TRBV7-9 and TRBJ1-4, reads DTGVSQNPRHKITKRGQNVTFRCDPISEHNRLYWYRQTLGQGPEFLTYFQNEAQLEKSRLLSDRFSAERPKGSFSTLEIQRTEQGDSAMYLCASSRSLNEKLFFGSGTQLSVL.

With regard to this clone: The same CDR3 arises from other DNA sequences in this sample as well. The rearrangement uses TRBV7-2 and TRBJ1-2, with D possibly matching TRBD1 (6 bases). CDR3 size: 13 residues. From germline, CDR1 is SGHTA and CDR2 FQGNSA. The V end lost 4 bases, the J end lost 2 bases, and 8 bases lay between the germline ends. The CDR3 sequence is CASSSGQNYGYTF. DNA of the CDR3: TGTGCCAGCAGCTCGGGACAAAACTATGGCTACACCTTC.

This clone was seen a single time. V is TRBV19 and J is TRBJ2-7, with 10 bases fitting TRBD1. This CDR3 contains 14 residues. V lost 3 bases, J lost 7 bases, and 6 bases stayed unmatched. Per germline, CDR1 LNHDA and CDR2 SQIVND (reference sequence). The CDR3 reads CASSMGQGTGEQYF. CDR3 bases: TGTGCCAGTAGTATGGGACAGGGGACAGGGGAGCAGTACTTC.

The chain links TRBV5-3 to TRBJ2-5; no clear D. TRBV5-3 is marked as an open reading frame, function uncertain. Between the trimmed V and J ends, which lost 0 bases and 5 bases, there was a span of 20 bases. The CDR3 covers 17 residues. CDR3 protein: CARSLAGIGQSPETQYF. CDR3 nucleotide sequence: TGTGCCAGAAGCTTGGCGGGTATCGGGCAGAGCCCCGAGACCCAGTACTTC.

This clone was picked up a small number of times. V usage is TRBV28 and J usage is TRBJ1-5; unclear D gene. The germline V and J ends were trimmed by 8 bases and 4 bases, with 12 bases remaining between them. The CDR3 has 13 residues. CDR1 MDHEN and CDR2 SYDVKM come from the germline V gene. The CDR3 spells CASEKGINQPQHF. In DNA, the CDR3 is TGTGCCAGCGAAAAGGGAATTAATCAGCCCCAGCATTTT.

This chain links TRBV21-1 with TRBJ1-3; TRBD1 is the table's D call, not checked against the DNA. TRBV21-1 is a listed pseudogene. The CDR3 is made up of 16 amino acids. Here the CDR3 reads CASSNPDQGTGNTIYF. CDR3 bases: TGTGCCAGCAGCAACCCAGACCAGGGTACTGGAAACACCATATATTTT.

This chain links TRBV18 with TRBJ2-1; 7 bases match TRBD2. Germline assignment: CDR1 KGHSH and CDR2 LQKENI. Losses at the gene ends were 10 bases for V and 5 bases for J; bases not matched to a gene: 8. CDR3 length: 13 amino acids. Here the CDR3 reads CATREAQDNEQFF. The CDR3 DNA reads TGTGCCACCCGGGAGGCCCAGGACAATGAGCAGTTCTTC.

The chain recombines TRBV7-9 with TRBJ1-1; TRBD1 aligns across 9 bases. Germline V lookup: CDR1 SEHNR, CDR2 FQNEAQ (reference sequence). This CDR3 has 13 amino acids. V dropped 6 bases and J dropped 11; count of bases not matched to a gene: 10. The CDR3, as DNA: TGTGCCAGCAGATCCTGGGGGACAGGGAATGCTTTCTTT. Its protein product is CASRSWGTGNAFF.

The J gene is TRBJ2-6, the V gene TRBV19; D call uncertain. Trimming removed 1 base at V and 2 bases at J, with 9 bases between. The CDR3 spans 16 residues. CDR1 LNHDA and CDR2 SQIVND come from the germline V gene (reference sequence). CDR3 nucleotide sequence: TGTGCCAGTAGTATAGGGTCCCGGACTGGGGCCAACGTCCTGACTTTC. This encodes CASSIGSRTGANVLTF.

As regards this clone: The sample contains more than one DNA sequence encoding this CDR3. The chain is built from TRBV5-1 and TRBJ1-3; 7 nucleotides match TRBD1. The trim removed 0 bases at V and 0 bases at J, leaving 3 bases unmatched. Per the germline V gene, CDR1 is SGHRS and CDR2 is YFSETQ. The CDR3 is 16 residues long. In DNA, the CDR3 is TGCGCCAGCAGCTTGGGGGGGACAGCCTCTGGAAACACCATATATTTT. Amino acids: CASSLGGTASGNTIYF.

This clone showed up just once. The rearrangement uses TRBV27 and TRBJ1-1; D is perhaps TRBD1 (5 bases). This CDR3 has 14 residues. The V end was cut by 1 base, the J end by 6 bases, with 12 bases between. Looked up from germline, CDR1 is MNHEY and CDR2 is SMNVEV (reference sequence). CDR3 bases: TGTGCCAGCAGTTTATGGGCAGGGAGGGCTGAAGCTTTCTTT. Protein product: CASSLWAGRAEAFF.

The gene calls are TRBV10-1 and TRBJ2-3; D is ambiguous. Deletions cut 4 bases from V and 1 base from J, with 12 bases between. This CDR3 has 15 residues. Looked up from germline, CDR1 is WNHNN and CDR2 is SYGVQD (reference sequence). The CDR3 DNA sequence: TGCGCCAGCAGTGGGACCCTCACGGGCACAGATACGCAGTATTTT. Protein product: CASSGTLTGTDTQYF.

This chain links TRBV6-5 with TRBJ2-7; 7 bases line up with TRBD2. The trim removed 7 bases at V and 2 bases at J, leaving 11 bases unmatched. The CDR3 contains 15 residues. Germline V lookup: CDR1 MNHEY, CDR2 SVGAGI. In DNA, the CDR3 is TGTGCCAGCACCCCCCGGCTAGCGGAACCCTACGAGCAGTACTTC. Its translation is CASTPRLAEPYEQYF.

The V and J genes are TRBV5-1 and TRBJ2-1; tentatively, D is TRBD2 (6 bases). Trimming removed 2 bases from V and 7 bases from J, with 13 bases in between. Germline lookup yields CDR1 SGHRS and CDR2 YFSETQ. The CDR3 sequence is 14 residues long. The CDR3 sequence is CASSLTVGGNEQFF. The CDR3 region has the DNA TGCGCCAGCAGCTTAACAGTTGGGGGGAATGAGCAGTTCTTC.

The chain recombines TRBV10-1 with TRBJ2-2, with a weak D call TRBD2 (6 bases). CDR1 and CDR2 from the germline V gene are WNHNN and SYGVQD (reference sequence). This CDR3 is 12 amino acids long. V was pared by 8 bases and J by 5 bases, with 9 bases between. CDR3 in DNA: TGCGCCAGCGCCCGGGGGACCGGGGAGCTGTTTTTT. Protein product: CASARGTGELFF.

On this clone itself: At one boundary the junction diverges from the germline segment, which might be a read error. This rearrangement joins TRBV5-6 to TRBJ1-2, with 7 bases fitting TRBD1. Germline values: CDR1 SGHDT, CDR2 YYEEEE. This CDR3 comprises 13 residues. The CDR3, as DNA: TGTGCCAGCAGCTCCCTAGACAGGGCGGTGTTTGCCTTC. Translating gives CASSSLDRAVFAF.

This chain connects TRBV7-8 to TRBJ2-3; D might be TRBD2 (6 bases). With 6 bases removed from V and 4 bases from J, the gap between germline ends came to 14 bases. CDR1 is SGHVS and CDR2 is FQNEAQ in the germline V gene. This CDR3 is built from 14 residues. CDR3: CASSHPGEADTQYF. The CDR3 DNA is TGTGCCAGCAGTCATCCGGGGGAGGCAGATACGCAGTATTTT.

The chain employs TRBV10-3 and TRBJ2-7; 10 bases match TRBD1. Unmatched junction bases numbered 7, after V lost 4 bases and J lost 7 bases. Germline V gives CDR1 ENHRY, CDR2 SYGVKD. CDR3 size: 14 residues. The chain's CDR3 is CAISAGTGVVEQYF. In nucleotides, the CDR3 is TGTGCCATCAGTGCCGGGACAGGGGTGGTAGAGCAGTACTTC.

This clone was recorded once. J is TRBJ2-2 and V is TRBV5-4; a possible D gene is TRBD1 (6 bases). Between the trimmed V and J ends, which lost 2 bases and 3 bases, there was a span of 11 bases. Germline lookup yields CDR1 SGHNT and CDR2 YYREEE (reference sequence). CDR3 length: 15 amino acids. The CDR3 DNA follows: TGTGCCAGCAGCTTTTCCCGGACAGACACCGGGGAGCTGTTTTTT. Translated, it gives CASSFSRTDTGELFF.

This clone was counted only a few times. This chain links TRBV27 with TRBJ1-2, with no clear D. V was trimmed by 0 bases and J by 0 bases, leaving 5 bases between them. The germline V gene encodes CDR1 MNHEY and CDR2 SMNVEV (reference sequence). The CDR3 has 14 amino acids. The CDR3 bases are TGTGCCAGCAGTTTATCGTTCACTAACTATGGCTACACCTTC. Translating gives CASSLSFTNYGYTF.

The DNA of the CDR3 is TGTGCCAGCAGCGATACAGGGGCTGGGGCCAACGTCCTGACTTTC. Translation gives CASSDTGAGANVLTF. The rearrangement joins TRBV4-2 to TRBJ2-6, with 7 bases identical to TRBD1. This CDR3 region has 15 residues. V lost 5 bases and J lost 2; bases outside the gene matches: 3. The germline gives CDR1 LGHNA, CDR2 YNFKEQ.

This clone was seen only a few times. CDR3 coding DNA: TGTGCCAGCAGCCAAGTAACAGGGGGCTCGGTTGAAGCTTTCTTT. The encoded protein is CASSQVTGGSVEAFF. V usage is TRBV4-2 and J usage is TRBJ1-1, with 9 bases matching TRBD1. The V gene end was trimmed by 1 base and the J gene end by 7 bases; junction bases not matched to a gene: 7. The CDR3 consists of 15 residues. Germline CDR1 and CDR2: LGHNA and YNFKEQ.

Only a few counts were recorded for this clone. CDR3 region: CSALTGGVGTEAFF. CDR3 bases: TGCAGCGCCTTGACAGGGGGTGTAGGAACTGAAGCTTTCTTT. The gene calls are TRBV29-1 and TRBJ1-1; TRBD1 matches 9 bases. Germline V gene lookup returns CDR1 SQVTM and CDR2 ANQGSEA. This CDR3 has 14 residues. V shed 7 bases and J 5 bases; nucleotides not matched to a gene: 11.

This chain uses TRBV6-1 with TRBJ1-1; D might be TRBD1 (5 bases). The CDR3 runs to 14 residues. V lost 6 bases and J 3 bases, leaving 14 bases between the germline ends. Germline V lookup: CDR1 MNHNS, CDR2 SASEGT. CDR3 sequence: CASSRPGRHTEAFF. In DNA, the CDR3 is TGTGCCAGCAGCAGACCGGGGCGGCACACTGAAGCTTTCTTT.

Concerning this clone: The same CDR3 is also encoded by other DNA sequences in this sample. This chain links TRBV7-9 with TRBJ1-1; no clear D. The V gene's germline CDR1 is SEHNR and CDR2 FQNEAQ (reference sequence). V shed 2 bases and J shed 3 bases, with 7 bases lying between them. The CDR3 length is 13 residues. CDR3 coding DNA: TGTGCCAGCAGCTTAACCCCAGACACTGAAGCTTTCTTT. This codes for CASSLTPDTEAFF.

This chain connects TRBV5-4 to TRBJ2-3; TRBD2 aligns across 10 bases. CDR1 SGHNT and CDR2 YYREEE come from the germline V gene (reference sequence). This CDR3 is built from 16 residues. With V trimmed by 3 bases and J by 0 bases, 4 bases remained unmatched. Here the CDR3 DNA reads TGTGCCAGCAGCTCCGGGACTAGCGTAAGCACAGATACGCAGTATTTT. It codes for CASSSGTSVSTDTQYF.